The entry below describes one T cell receptor (beta chain). These data come from a study of memory CD4+ T cells and cytomegalovirus serostatus. Germline V CDR1 and CDR2: MNHNS, SASEGT. This CDR3 contains 14 residues. Trimming at V came to 11 bases and at J to 2 bases, leaving 12 bases not matched to a gene. Generated by immunoSEQ multiplex PCR, the TCRdb table keeps only in-frame clones and is missing some. The sample holds tens of thousands of clones, just under 80% seen once. Single viable CD3+CD4+CD8-CD45RO+ cells were sorted as the memory CD4+ T cells. Positive selection with CD4 microbeads enriched total CD4+ T cells.

The sample comprised memory CD4+ T cells from blood. The sequence was collected from an adult in good health and CMV-seronegative. The V and J genes are TRBV6-1 and TRBJ2-7, with 7 bases matching TRBD2. CDR3 sequence reads: CASRGMTSPYEQYF. As DNA, the CDR3 is TGTGCCTCGAGAGGGATGACTAGCCCCTACGAGCAGTACTTC.